This entry is about one T cell receptor (beta chain). Its antigen is as yet unknown. The germline gives CDR1 SGHTA, CDR2 FQGNSA. The CDR3 is 16 residues long. Trimming removed 5 bases from V and 7 bases from J; junction bases left unmatched: 8. This sample is drawn from a study of T cell repertoires in cytomegalovirus infection. Looking at the study overall: In the study, CMV epitopes included recently identified HLA-C-restricted and well-studied HLA-B-restricted ones. Shared public TCR beta signatures pointed to both CMV infection and a matching HLA type.

Notes on the study in general: Predominance within the ex vivo response was attributable to HLA-C-restricted CMV-specific TCR beta clonotypes. Cumulative frequency (of public TCR beta family members) identified carriers of CMV plus the relevant HLA.

A single record per CDR3 protein comes from TCRdb applying MiXCR to the reads. The sample consists of roughly 49,000 distinct CDR3 sequences, about 20% of them appearing once. The chain joins TRBV7-2 to TRBJ2-1, with 13 positions matching TRBD2. This specimen consisted of CD8+ T cells from cultured PBMCs, obtained from culture after CMV antigen stimulation. The TCR was taken from a human donor in good health (CMV status not recorded). Some clones in this sample may be carry-over from other donors' samples. CDR3 sequence (DNA): TGTGCCAGCAGCCCGCGGACTAGCGGGAGAGGGAATGAGCAGTTCTTC. It translates to CASSPRTSGRGNEQFF.